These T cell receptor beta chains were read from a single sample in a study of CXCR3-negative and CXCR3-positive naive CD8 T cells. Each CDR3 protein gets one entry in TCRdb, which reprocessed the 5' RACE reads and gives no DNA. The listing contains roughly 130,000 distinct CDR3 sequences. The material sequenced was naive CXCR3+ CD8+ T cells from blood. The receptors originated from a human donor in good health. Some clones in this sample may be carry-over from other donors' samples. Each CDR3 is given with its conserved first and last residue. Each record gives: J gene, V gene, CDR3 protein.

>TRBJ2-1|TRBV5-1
CASRVGGASYNEQFF
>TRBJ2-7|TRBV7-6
CASSLGPLSYEQYF
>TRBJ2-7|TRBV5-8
CASSVFWREVSYEQYF
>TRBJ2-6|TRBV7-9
CASSYGRDETGANVLTF
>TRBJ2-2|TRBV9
CASSVELAGISTGELFF
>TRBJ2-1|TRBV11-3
CASSLDRGLLNEQFF
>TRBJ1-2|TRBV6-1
CASSEKEGASGYTF
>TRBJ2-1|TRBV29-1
CSVEEPGGPYNEQFF
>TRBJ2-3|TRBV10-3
CAISSTLAGSGDTQYF
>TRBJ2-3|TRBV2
CASSGSGAGDTQYF
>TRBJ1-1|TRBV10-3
CAISPRGEYTEAFF
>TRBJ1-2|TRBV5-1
CASRLDMDNYGYTF
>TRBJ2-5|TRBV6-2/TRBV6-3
CASSQLAGGQETQYF
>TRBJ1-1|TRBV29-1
CSVEWGTGTAFF
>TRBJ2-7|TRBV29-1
CSVQTGMTYEQYF
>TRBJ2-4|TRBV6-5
CASSRVGGSIQYF
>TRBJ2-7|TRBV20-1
CSAKNFNSPYYEQYF
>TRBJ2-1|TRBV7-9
CASSYPERLEQFF
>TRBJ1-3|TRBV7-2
CASSSRTGNTIYF
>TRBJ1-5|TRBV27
CASSRSSGNLQPQHF
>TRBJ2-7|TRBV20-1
CSARGPSGSSYEQYF
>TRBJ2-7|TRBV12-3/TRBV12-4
CASSLKQGLLASYEQYF
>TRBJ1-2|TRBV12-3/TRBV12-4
CASSLEGTGDRGYTF
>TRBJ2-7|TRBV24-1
CATSDGGGLYPYEQYF
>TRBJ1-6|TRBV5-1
CASSLGGGTSSPLHF
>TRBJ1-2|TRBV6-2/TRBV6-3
CASSYGDGYTF
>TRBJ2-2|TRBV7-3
CASGESKNTGELFF
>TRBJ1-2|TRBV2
CASSPTEQGRIGYGYTF
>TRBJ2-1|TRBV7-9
CASSWDPRPEQFF
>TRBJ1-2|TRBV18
CASSPPGDRDDYTF
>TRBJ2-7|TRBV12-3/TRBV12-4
CASSPTKAPSYEQYF
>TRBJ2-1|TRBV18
CASSLDDPSVPRGNEQFF
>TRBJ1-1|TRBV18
CASSWDGNTEAFF
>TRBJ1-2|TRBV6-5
CASSYGTSTARDSYTF
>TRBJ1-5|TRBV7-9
CASSLPGKGQPQHF
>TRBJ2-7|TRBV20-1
CSARDPTSGDSYEQYF
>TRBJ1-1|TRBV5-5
CASSRGHTEAFF
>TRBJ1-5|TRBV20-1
CSARDLVGTGDSNQPQHF
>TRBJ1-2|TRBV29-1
CSVEGRLFGYTF
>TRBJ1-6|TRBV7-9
CASGEWQNNSPLHF
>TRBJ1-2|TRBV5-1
CASSEEGQGYYGYTF
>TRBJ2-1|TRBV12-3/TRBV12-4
CASSLGGREQFF
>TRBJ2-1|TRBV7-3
CASSQTRGGLYNEQFF
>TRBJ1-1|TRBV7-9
CASSRGTGENTEAFF
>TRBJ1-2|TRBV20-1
CSARDWGGRGYTF
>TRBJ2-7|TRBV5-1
CASSWDPAGYEQYF
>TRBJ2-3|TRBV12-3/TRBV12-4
CASSPYGGAADTQYF
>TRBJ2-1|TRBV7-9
CASSSSRTSGRSSYNEQFF
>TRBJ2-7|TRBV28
CASRFSGPSSYEQYF
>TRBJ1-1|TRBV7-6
CASSTGTGHTEAFF
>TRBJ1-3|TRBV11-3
CASSSLGAMDTGNTIYF
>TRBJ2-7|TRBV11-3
CASSNPSSGTGLYEQYF
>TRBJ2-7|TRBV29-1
CSVCPRNTYEQYF
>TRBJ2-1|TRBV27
CASSDQDRVYEQFF
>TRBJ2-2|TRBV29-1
CSVDGTEGMTGELFF
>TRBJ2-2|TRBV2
CASSQGIIGELFF
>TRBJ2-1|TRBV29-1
CSSRDRANNEQFF
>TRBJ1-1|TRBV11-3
CASSLGGQEAFF
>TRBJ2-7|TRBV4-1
CASSQLAGRTYEQYF
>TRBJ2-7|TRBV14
CASSRDRDSYEQYF